The clone carrying this T cell receptor beta chain was observed a handful of times. The antigen is not known. The CDR3 is made up of 14 amino acids. V was cut by 3 bases and J by 6 bases, with 15 bases left in between. Germline V gene data show CDR1 as KGHSH and CDR2 as LQKENI. The sample comes from a study of response to subunit inactivated influenza vaccine. MiXCR was run by TCRdb on the RT-PCR reads, yielding one entry per CDR3 protein. The sample comprises about 700,000 distinct CDR3 sequences, about 14% of which are singletons, and around 7% rests with the top ten. Study-wide findings and caveats: New T cells are recruited in small numbers by each seasonal influenza vaccination, according to the authors' suggestion.

The sequenced sample was PBMCs from blood, obtained 14 to 15 days before vaccination. The V and J genes are TRBV18 and TRBJ2-7, with a possible D match to TRBD1 (5 bases). The origin of this receptor is a man over 45 who received an inactivated influenza vaccine. The chain's CDR3 is CASSPNRTPSEQYF. DNA for the CDR3: TGTGCCAGCTCACCTAACAGGACCCCTTCCGAGCAGTACTTC. The entire variable domain, with the rest obtained from reference TRBV18 and TRBJ2-7, is as follows: NAGVMQNPRHLVRRRGQEARLRCSPMKGHSHVYWYRQLPEEGLKFMVYLQKENIIDESGMPKERFSAEFPKEGPSILRIQQVVRGDSAAYFCASSPNRTPSEQYFGPGTRLTVT.